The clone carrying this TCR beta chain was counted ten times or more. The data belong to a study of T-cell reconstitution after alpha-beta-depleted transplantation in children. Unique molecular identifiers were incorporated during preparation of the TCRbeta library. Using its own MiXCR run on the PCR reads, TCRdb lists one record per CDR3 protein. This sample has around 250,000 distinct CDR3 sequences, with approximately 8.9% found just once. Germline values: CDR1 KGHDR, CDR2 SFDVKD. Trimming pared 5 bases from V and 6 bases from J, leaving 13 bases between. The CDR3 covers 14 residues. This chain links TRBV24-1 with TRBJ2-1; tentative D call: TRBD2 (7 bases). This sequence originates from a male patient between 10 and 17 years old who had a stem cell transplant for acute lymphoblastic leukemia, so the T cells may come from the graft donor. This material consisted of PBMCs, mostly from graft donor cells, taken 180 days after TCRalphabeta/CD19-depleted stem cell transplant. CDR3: CATSVGGGVNEQFF. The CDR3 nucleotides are TGTGCCACCAGTGTCGGCGGGGGCGTCAATGAGCAGTTCTTC.